The rows below give T cell receptor beta chains drawn from one sample of a study of T cell responses to AZD1222 COVID-19 vaccine. Method: immunoSEQ multiplex PCR; TCRdb's copy keeps in-frame clones and lacks some. This table has approximately 160,000 clones, more than 85% appearing once. The source was peripheral blood, collected on day 0 of AZD1222 vaccination. All receptors derive from an adult in good health. Both conserved end residues are part of each CDR3.

V gene,J gene,CDR3 length,CDR3 protein
TRBV9,TRBJ2-1,16,CASSVLGGRTYNEQFF
TRBV2,TRBJ1-3,14,CASSDRAGGNTIYF
TRBV6-5,TRBJ1-5,13,CASSPSRDQPQHF
TRBV3-1/TRBV3-2,TRBJ1-2,13,CASSLGQGYGYTF
TRBV10-3,TRBJ1-4,15,CAISAQRGYNEKLFF
TRBV3-1/TRBV3-2,TRBJ1-6,14,CASSHSNPGTQLHF
TRBV19,TRBJ1-3,15,CASSLRAFSGNTIYF
TRBV9,TRBJ1-2,15,CASSPRGGGDYGYTF
TRBV6-5,TRBJ1-5,14,CASSYSGLNQPQHF
TRBV6-5,TRBJ1-5,15,CASSFLQGSNQPQHF
TRBV5-1,TRBJ1-2,13,CASSPDPTWGYTF
TRBV3-1/TRBV3-2,TRBJ2-7,13,CASSPLSGPEQYF
TRBV11-3,TRBJ2-1,18,CASSSRFGGSRSYNEQFF
TRBV6-5,TRBJ1-4,15,CASSSTWGDGEKLFF
TRBV5-1,TRBJ2-5,12,CASSFGSETQYF
TRBV4-1,TRBJ1-2,14,CASSRGTGSAGYTF
TRBV23-1,TRBJ2-3,16,CASSQSKTGGTDTQYF
TRBV6-5,TRBJ1-6,16,CASSYGGASYNSPLHF
TRBV6-5,TRBJ2-7,15,CASSSPGLFHYEQYF
TRBV4-3,TRBJ2-7,14,CASSHQTGEYEQYF
TRBV24-1,TRBJ2-3,16,CATSDWTGKGTDTQYF
TRBV28,TRBJ1-5,13,CASSFHGNQPQHF
TRBV4-2,TRBJ1-4,15,CASSLDRGQGEKLFF